Described below is a single T cell receptor (beta chain) sequence and its context. UMIs were added to TCR cDNA along with a universal primer site when it was made by 5'RACE template switching. From the 5' RACE reads, TCRdb called clonotypes with MiXCR, one entry per CDR3 protein. The data contain a few hundred thousand distinct CDR3 sequences, 8.5% to 9% of them seen just once; the ten biggest clones take up roughly 18%. The CDR3 is made up of 15 amino acids. CDR1 MNHNS and CDR2 SASEGT come from the germline V gene. The V segment lost 3 bases and the J segment 5 bases; nucleotides outside the gene matches: 7. The sample comes from a study of T cells after yellow fever vaccination.

The chain couples TRBV6-1 to TRBJ2-5, with 9 bases fitting TRBD2. The TCR was taken from a man between 18 and 35 years old who received the YFV17D yellow fever vaccine. The sequenced sample was PBMCs, obtained on the day of the first yellow fever vaccination. The CDR3 DNA reads as TGTGCCAGCAGTGACCTTCGGCGGGGGGGGGAGACCCAGTACTTC. It encodes CASSDLRRGGETQYF.